The present T cell receptor (beta chain) was sequenced within a study of blood T cell repertoires in COVID-19. Study information: T cells, B-cell-depleted T cells, or PBMCs provided the cDNA or gDNA that served as material.

This clone was detected once. The CDR3 covers 13 residues. The V and J ends lost 2 bases and 5 bases respectively, with 9 bases between them. TCRdb's table, derived via immunoSEQ multiplex PCR, lists solely in-frame clones and lacks some. The sample lists some 150,000 clones, about 79% seen once, with about 3.2% in the top ten. Each participant's cohort was designated according to participant-reported clinical history. Recovered participants had two consecutive negative NP/OP PCR tests, healthcare professional clearance, or symptom resolution. This clonotype originated in a woman in her fifties or sixties who had recovered from COVID-19. V is TRBV12-3 or TRBV12-4 and J is TRBJ2-5, with D possibly being TRBD1 (6 bases). The sequenced material came from PBMCs or T cells enriched from blood (not recorded which). The CDR3, as DNA: TGTGCCAGCAGTTTAACCCAGGGGGAGACCCAGTACTTC. This sequence encodes CASSLTQGETQYF.